Following are 25 T cell receptor beta chains from one sample sequenced in a study of identical twins (TCRdb year 2016). Library prep was done by 5' RACE. Sequencing relied on an Illumina HiSeq 2000. TCRdb handled the public reads itself, with Q25 trimming in fastp and clone calling in MiXCR, and kept productive beta chains. Each CDR3 protein gets just one entry, which takes the most common genes and DNA from the rows behind it. The sample table contains roughly 1,500,000 distinct CDR3 sequences; only one count was recorded for about 31% of them. The ten largest clonotypes hold about 0.27% of the sample. The sequenced sample was cord blood. These receptors were taken from a newborn girl in good health.

The chain joins TRBV20-1 to TRBJ2-1; 9 nucleotides match TRBD2. The end of the DNA is better explained by TRBJ2-7, so the J call may be wrong. Germline-derived CDR1 and CDR2 are DFQATT and SNEGSKA (reference sequence). The CDR3 has 14 residues. The CDR3, as DNA: TGCAGTGCCAGCCGACTAGCGGAATACAATGAGCAGTACTTC. Encoded protein: CSASRLAEYNEQYF.

This clonotype was observed a few times. The chain has TRBV4-1 and TRBJ1-5; possibly TRBD1 for D (5 bases). Per germline, CDR1 MGHRA and CDR2 YSYEKL. Between the trimmed V and J ends, which lost 4 bases and 2 bases, there was a span of 12 bases. The length of the CDR3 is 15 residues. For the CDR3, the DNA is TGCGCCAGCAGCCCCCGACAGATCGGCAATCAGCCCCAGCATTTT. Residues: CASSPRQIGNQPQHF.

This clonotype was observed a handful of times. The chain links TRBV4-2 to TRBJ1-5, with D possibly matching TRBD1 (6 bases). The CDR3 has 16 residues. V was pared by 0 bases and J by 0 bases, with 9 bases between. Germline V gene sequence: CDR1 LGHNA, CDR2 YNFKEQ. DNA for the CDR3: TGTGCCAGCAGCCAAGATCCAGGGGATAGCAATCAGCCCCAGCATTTT. Translating it yields CASSQDPGDSNQPQHF.

The table lists this clonotype with a few counts. The chain carries TRBV20-1 and TRBJ1-2, with D possibly TRBD1 on 6 matching bases. This CDR3 has 12 residues. V lost 4 bases to trimming and J lost 4 bases, with 10 bases between them. Germline V gene lookup returns CDR1 DFQATT and CDR2 SNEGSKA (reference sequence). CDR3 region: CSATQGSYGYTF. Written as DNA, the CDR3 is TGCAGTGCTACCCAGGGGAGCTATGGCTACACCTTC.

The chain joins TRBV10-3 to TRBJ2-2; a possible D gene is TRBD1 (6 bases). Germline V CDR1 and CDR2: ENHRY, SYGVKD. The CDR3 consists of 17 residues. The V and J ends lost 3 bases and 0 bases respectively, with 14 bases between them. For the CDR3, the DNA is TGTGCCATCAGTGACCCCGGACAGTCCTCGAACACCGGGGAGCTGTTTTTT. This gives the protein CAISDPGQSSNTGELFF.

This clonotype was seen repeatedly, ten times or more. This chain uses TRBV4-2 with TRBJ1-2, with 9 bases matching TRBD1. Looked up from germline, CDR1 is LGHNA and CDR2 is YNFKEQ. Germline trimming cut 0 bases from V and 5 bases from J; bases unmatched to any gene: 1. CDR3 length: 14 amino acids. The CDR3 sequence: CASSQDGTGYGYTF. CDR3 DNA sequence: TGTGCCAGCAGCCAAGATGGGACAGGGTATGGCTACACCTTC.

The rearrangement uses TRBV10-1 and TRBJ2-1; 9 bases match TRBD2. Germline CDR1 WNHNN, CDR2 SYGVQD (reference sequence). Trimming cost V 2 bases and J 5 bases; bases outside gene matches: 4. CDR3 length: 15 amino acids. CDR3 nucleotides: TGCGCCAGCAGTGAGCTAGCGGGGACAAACAATGAGCAGTTCTTC. It is translated as CASSELAGTNNEQFF.

This clonotype was counted between two and nine times. The rearrangement links TRBV20-1 to TRBJ2-1, with 13 bases that match TRBD2. Germline V gene sequence: CDR1 DFQATT, CDR2 SNEGSKA (reference sequence). V shed 3 bases, J shed 1 base, and the junction held 9 bases outside the gene matches. This CDR3 has 18 residues. Here the CDR3 reads CSARAGLAGARSYNEQFF. The CDR3 DNA follows: TGCAGTGCTAGGGCCGGACTAGCGGGAGCCCGATCCTACAATGAGCAGTTCTTC.

This clonotype was observed once. V usage is TRBV20-1 and J usage is TRBJ2-1; the match to TRBD2 covers 10 bases. Germline CDR1 and CDR2: DFQATT and SNEGSKA (reference sequence). V dropped 3 bases and J dropped 6; count of bases not matched to a gene: 14. The CDR3 length is 17 residues. The CDR3, as DNA: TGCAGTGCTAGCTTAGGGGCTGAGCGGGGGGGTCGCAATGAGCAGTTCTTC. It yields the protein CSASLGAERGGRNEQFF.

This clonotype was counted between two and nine times. This may be a read error: a much more frequent sequence differs by one nucleotide. V usage is TRBV28 and J usage is TRBJ1-5, with 8 bases lining up with TRBD1. This CDR3 comprises 14 residues. The V gene end was trimmed by 1 base and the J gene end by 6 bases; junction bases not matched to a gene: 2. Germline V CDR1 and CDR2: MDHEN, SYDVKM. CDR3 sequence reads: CASSLSGGAQPQHF. The CDR3 DNA reads as TGTGCCAGCAGTTTATCAGGGGGCGCTCAGCCCCAGCATTTT.

The table lists this clonotype with many counts. The chain is built from TRBV6-5 and TRBJ1-5; no clear D gene. Deletions cut 6 bases from V and 0 bases from J, with 12 bases between. Germline V lookup: CDR1 MNHEY, CDR2 SVGAGI. The CDR3 consists of 15 residues. CDR3 sequence: CASSPLGYSNQPQHF. CDR3 nucleotides: TGTGCCAGCAGCCCCCTCGGGTATAGCAATCAGCCCCAGCATTTT.

There are a few counts of this clonotype. This chain uses TRBV5-1 with TRBJ2-3; weak D call: TRBD1 (6 bases). Germline lookup yields CDR1 SGHRS and CDR2 YFSETQ. This CDR3 is 14 amino acids long. The ends were cut back, 4 bases at V and 3 bases at J, with 12 bases in the middle. The CDR3 spells CASSATRGTDTQYF. The DNA of the CDR3 is TGCGCCAGCAGCGCTACCAGGGGAACAGATACGCAGTATTTT.

The chain recombines TRBV27 with TRBJ2-7, with 8 bases aligning to TRBD1. Losses at the gene ends were 3 bases for V and 3 bases for J; bases not matched to a gene: 7. This CDR3 is built from 15 residues. Germline V gene sequence: CDR1 MNHEY, CDR2 SMNVEV (reference sequence). The CDR3 DNA sequence: TGTGCCAGCAGTTTCGTAGGACAGGGCTACTACGAGCAGTACTTC. Translation gives CASSFVGQGYYEQYF.

This sequence joins TRBV18 and TRBJ1-1; unclear D gene. The CDR3 contains 16 residues. V lost 2 bases, J lost 10 bases, and 23 bases lay in between. Germline CDR1 KGHSH, CDR2 LQKENI. CDR3 DNA sequence: TGTGCCAGCTCACCAGTCTTAACGGGTTCGGGTGGCGGAGCTTTCTTT. Translating it yields CASSPVLTGSGGGAFF.

The rearrangement joins TRBV25-1 to TRBJ2-7; no definite D call. Germline V CDR1 and CDR2: MGHDK, SYGVNS. The length of the CDR3 is 13 residues. The V end lost 3 bases, the J end lost 2 bases, and 8 bases lay between the germline ends. CDR3 sequence reads: CASSEVLAYEQYF. The CDR3 bases are TGTGCCAGCAGTGAGGTTCTAGCCTACGAGCAGTACTTC.

In its sample, this clonotype was seen many times. The chain employs TRBV4-2 and TRBJ2-4; 7 bases align to TRBD2. Germline assignment: CDR1 LGHNA and CDR2 YNFKEQ. The CDR3 consists of 20 residues. Unmatched junction bases numbered 19, after V lost 5 bases and J lost 0 bases. The CDR3 DNA follows: TGTGCCAGCAGCTCTCTAAAACTAGCGAGCCCTCCACTAGCCAAAAACATTCAGTACTTC. Translating it yields CASSSLKLASPPLAKNIQYF.

This clonotype was counted between two and nine times. The chain has TRBV6-1 and TRBJ1-1; 9 nucleotides align to TRBD1. Germline loops: CDR1 MNHNS, CDR2 SASEGT. J lost 5 bases, V lost 1 base, and 8 bases had no gene match. The CDR3 totals 16 residues. The CDR3 DNA follows: TGTGCCAGCAGTGAAGACCTTCCACAGGGGGCGACTGAAGCTTTCTTT. Translation: CASSEDLPQGATEAFF.

J is TRBJ2-5 and V is TRBV20-1; a possible D gene is TRBD2 (5 bases). The CDR3 is 16 amino acids. The V gene's germline CDR1 is DFQATT and CDR2 SNEGSKA (reference sequence). V was cut by 1 base and J by 4 bases, with 19 bases left in between. The CDR3 DNA reads as TGCAGTGCTAGAGTCCCGAGGGCCCAACTCGGAGAGACCCAGTACTTC. This gives the protein CSARVPRAQLGETQYF.

The chain combines TRBV9 with TRBJ1-1, with D tentatively TRBD1 (6 bases). CDR3 size: 16 residues. Trimming stripped 1 base from V and 1 base from J, with 14 bases between. The germline gives CDR1 SGDLS, CDR2 YYNGEE. The CDR3: CASSVKSAGANTEAFF. As DNA, the CDR3 is TGTGCCAGCAGCGTAAAGTCGGCAGGGGCGAACACTGAAGCTTTCTTT.

A word on this clonotype: One end of the junction varies from germline; a read error may be responsible. The chain recombines TRBV5-1 with TRBJ2-5; D is ambiguous. The CDR3 is made up of 13 amino acids. The germline gives CDR1 SGHRS, CDR2 YFSETQ. The CDR3 coding sequence is TGCGCCAGCAGCTTCAGGTACCAAGAGACCCGGTACTTC. It is translated as CASSFRYQETRYF.

V is TRBV7-2 and J is TRBJ1-1, with 8 bases identical to TRBD1. J was trimmed by 4 bases and V by 0 bases; bases with no gene match: 4. The V gene's germline CDR1 is SGHTA and CDR2 FQGNSA. The CDR3 has 15 residues. The CDR3 loop is CASSLAGQVGTEAFF. CDR3 DNA: TGTGCCAGCAGCTTAGCGGGACAGGTCGGCACTGAAGCTTTCTTT.

This clonotype has only a few counts. V gene TRBV24-1 combines with J gene TRBJ2-1; 11 nucleotides match TRBD2. The length of the CDR3 is 15 residues. Trimming took 1 base from V and 6 from J; bases not matched to a gene: 1. Looked up from germline, CDR1 is KGHDR and CDR2 is SFDVKD. CDR3 bases: TGTGCCACCAGTGATTTTAGCGGGGGGGCCAATGAGCAGTTCTTC. It is translated as CATSDFSGGANEQFF.

J is TRBJ2-3 and V is TRBV4-2, with D tentatively TRBD2 (5 bases). Germline values: CDR1 LGHNA, CDR2 YNFKEQ. V lost 1 base to trimming and J lost 8 bases, with 10 bases between them. The CDR3 totals 13 residues. For the CDR3, the DNA is TGTGCCAGCAGCCAAGGGGGAGCCACTACGCAGTATTTT. Amino acids: CASSQGGATTQYF.

The chain carries TRBV12-5 and TRBJ2-1; 11 bases map to TRBD2. The J call may be wrong; the DNA end is better matched by TRBJ2-7. CDR1 and CDR2 (germline): LGHNT, FRNRAP. The CDR3 has 15 amino acids. CDR3 bases: TGTGCTAGTGGTTTGTCTAGCGGGGGGTACAATGAGCAGTACTTC. Its protein product is CASGLSSGGYNEQYF.

The chain is built from TRBV6-8 and TRBJ1-5; D perhaps matches TRBD1 (5 bases). This CDR3 is 15 amino acids long. The ends were cut back, 4 bases at V and 4 bases at J, with 14 bases in the middle. Germline loops: CDR1 MNHGY, CDR2 SAAAGT. Here the CDR3 reads CASSCTGTRNQPQHF. The CDR3 coding sequence is TGTGCCAGCAGTTGCACAGGAACCCGAAATCAGCCCCAGCATTTT.